These 11 T cell receptor beta chains came from one sample sequenced in a study of radiotherapy plus CTLA-4 blockade in lung cancer. Only in-frame clones appear in the TCRdb table, and some are missing; sequencing was by immunoSEQ multiplex PCR. The sample includes about 54,000 clones, approximately 80% of them seen just once. The sample in question was peripheral blood, obtained from a patient treated with radiotherapy plus ipilimumab. These receptors came from a human donor with non-small cell lung cancer who had a partial response to radiotherapy plus ipilimumab.

The chain is built from TRBV5-1 and TRBJ2-7, with TRBD1 identical over 10 bases. CDR3 size: 19 residues. The V gene's germline CDR1 is SGHRS and CDR2 YFSETQ. Trimming took 1 base from V and 2 from J; bases not matched to a gene: 15. CDR3: CASSLNPGQGYSIAYEQYF. The CDR3 DNA reads as TGCGCCAGCAGCTTGAATCCGGGACAGGGGTATTCCATCGCCTACGAGCAGTACTTC.

The rearrangement uses TRBV6-5 and TRBJ2-1, with 9 bases lining up with TRBD2. From germline, CDR1 is MNHEY and CDR2 SVGAGI. CDR3 length equals 13 residues. J lost 6 bases, V lost 8 bases, and 5 bases had no gene match. The CDR3 DNA is TGTGCCAGCGGCGGGAGGGTTCTCAATGAGCAGTTCTTC. It is translated as CASGGRVLNEQFF.

This sequence joins TRBV5-1 and TRBJ1-2; 8 nucleotides agree with TRBD1. The germline gives CDR1 SGHRS, CDR2 YFSETQ. V was clipped by 2 bases and J by 1 base; unmatched bases: 4. The CDR3 runs 15 residues. The CDR3 region is CASSLIDRGNYGYTF. CDR3 sequence (DNA): TGCGCCAGCAGCTTAATCGACAGGGGTAACTATGGCTACACCTTC.

The V call is TRBV7-2, the J call TRBJ2-3; 7 nucleotides match TRBD1. Germline trimming cut 5 bases from V and 3 bases from J; bases unmatched to any gene: 8. This CDR3 region has 15 residues. CDR1 is SGHTA and CDR2 is FQGNSA in the germline V gene. The CDR3 bases are TGTGCCAGCAGCCCCAGACAGGGTGTAACAGATACGCAGTATTTT. It specifies CASSPRQGVTDTQYF.

The chain recombines TRBV2 with TRBJ2-7; 7 nucleotides line up with TRBD1. The CDR3 covers 14 residues. With 6 bases clipped from V and 1 base from J, the junction kept 6 bases outside the gene matches. CDR1 and CDR2 (germline): SNHLY, FYNNEI. CDR3 sequence: CASRNRDSSYEQYF. CDR3 DNA sequence: TGTGCCAGCAGGAACCGGGACAGTTCCTACGAGCAGTACTTC.

The genes are TRBV18 and TRBJ1-4, with a weak D call TRBD1 (5 bases). V shed 7 bases and J shed 5 bases, with 11 bases lying between them. There are 13 residues in the CDR3. The germline V gene has CDR1 KGHSH and CDR2 LQKENI. CDR3 bases: TGTGCCAGCTGGCAGGGTTTCAATGAAAAACTGTTTTTT. This gives the protein CASWQGFNEKLFF.

This clone has only a few counts. CDR3 sequence: CASSFGGEQTQYF. The CDR3, as DNA: TGTGCCAGCAGCTTTGGGGGGGAACAGACCCAGTACTTC. The chain uses TRBV5-6 and TRBJ2-5; 7 nucleotides line up with TRBD2. This CDR3 has 13 amino acids. The germline V gene has CDR1 SGHDT and CDR2 YYEEEE. Losses at the gene ends were 2 bases for V and 6 bases for J; bases not matched to a gene: 4. The whole variable domain, filled in from reference TRBV5-6 and TRBJ2-5, reads DAGVTQSPTHLIKTRGQQVTLRCSPKSGHDTVSWYQQALGQGPQFIFQYYEEEERQRGNFPDRFSGHQFPNYSSELNVNALLLGDSALYLCASSFGGEQTQYFGPGTRLLVL.

V gene TRBV7-8 combines with J gene TRBJ2-7, with 7 bases lining up with TRBD1. This CDR3 is built from 15 residues. Germline loops: CDR1 SGHVS, CDR2 FQNEAQ. V lost 4 bases and J lost 0; bases outside the gene matches: 6. CDR3 sequence (DNA): TGTGCCAGCAGCTCCAGACAGGGACCCTCCTACGAGCAGTACTTC. Protein: CASSSRQGPSYEQYF.

This clone appeared a few times. J is TRBJ2-2 and V is TRBV9, with D perhaps TRBD1 (7 bases). The CDR3 loop spans 16 amino acids. With 1 base removed from V and 4 bases from J, the gap between germline ends came to 14 bases. CDR1 is SGDLS and CDR2 is YYNGEE in the germline V gene. The CDR3 reads CASSVSGGTTTGELFF. CDR3 sequence (DNA): TGTGCCAGCAGCGTATCAGGGGGGACAACCACCGGGGAGCTGTTTTTT. The whole variable domain, remainder taken from reference TRBV9 and TRBJ2-2, is DSGVTQTPKHLITATGQRVTLRCSPRSGDLSVYWYQQSLDQGLQFLIQYYNGEERAKGNILERFSAQQFPDLHSELNLSSLELGDSALYFCASSVSGGTTTGELFFGEGSRLTVL.

The rearrangement uses TRBV5-1 and TRBJ2-2, with D hard to call. Germline V gene lookup returns CDR1 SGHRS and CDR2 YFSETQ. The length of the CDR3 is 15 residues. V was pared by 5 bases and J by 1 base, with 12 bases between. DNA of the CDR3: TGCGCCAGCAGGCGGTCGTTTCAGAACACCGGGGAGCTGTTTTTT. Encoded protein: CASRRSFQNTGELFF.

This chain uses TRBV5-1 with TRBJ1-5; TRBD1 is a possible D gene (6 bases). CDR1 is SGHRS, CDR2 YFSETQ, per germline. Trimming cost V 4 bases and J 2 bases, with 13 bases left between them. The CDR3 has 15 amino acids. The CDR3 DNA reads TGCGCCAGCAGCCCCTCTACAGGGCGCAATCAGCCCCAGCATTTT. Its protein product is CASSPSTGRNQPQHF.